One sample yielded the 24 T cell receptor beta chains listed below, sequenced in a study of tumor-infiltrating lymphocytes in glioblastoma multiforme. Multiple V-beta primers and a C-beta primer amplified TCRB from RNA. Each CDR3 protein gets one entry after TCRdb re-called the multiplex PCR reads with MiXCR. The table has more than 13,000 distinct CDR3 sequences, more than 65% seen once. The sequencing input was brain tumor tissue. The receptors originated from a male donor with glioblastoma.

The chain recombines TRBV7-8 with TRBJ1-5; D might be TRBD1 (5 bases). Germline lookup yields CDR1 SGHVS and CDR2 FQNEAQ. The V end lost 1 base, the J end lost 0 bases, and 19 bases lay between the germline ends. The CDR3 totals 19 residues. DNA of the CDR3: TGTGCCAGCAGCTTAGGAGGGCCAGGGAGGATTTATAGCAATCAGCCCCAGCATTTT. The encoded protein is CASSLGGPGRIYSNQPQHF.

This chain uses TRBV11-2 with TRBJ2-1; D is ambiguous. The CDR3 sequence is 16 residues long. Trimming cost V 1 base and J 4 bases, with 14 bases left between them. The germline gives CDR1 SGHAT, CDR2 FQNNGV. DNA of the CDR3: TGTGCCAGCAGCTTAGCGGGTGGAGCCTCATACAATGAGCAGTTCTTC. This translates into CASSLAGGASYNEQFF.

The V and J genes are TRBV11-2 and TRBJ2-3; 8 nucleotides line up with TRBD2. V lost 4 bases to trimming and J lost 1 base; unmatched junction nucleotides: 7. Germline-derived CDR1 and CDR2 are SGHAT and FQNNGV. CDR3 length: 16 amino acids. The CDR3 here is CASSSWPTSGTDTQYF. In DNA, the CDR3 is TGTGCCAGCAGCTCCTGGCCGACTAGCGGCACAGATACGCAGTATTTT.

The chain joins TRBV6-5 to TRBJ2-7; D possibly uses TRBD1 or TRBD2 (5 bases each). The length of the CDR3 is 15 residues. CDR1 MNHEY and CDR2 SVGAGI come from the germline V gene. V gave up 4 bases and J gave up 2 bases, with 15 bases separating them. CDR3 protein: CASSFDRDGAYEQYF. Here the CDR3 DNA reads TGTGCCAGCAGTTTCGACCGGGACGGAGCCTACGAGCAGTACTTC.

The rearrangement joins TRBV20-1 to TRBJ2-7; 9 nucleotides line up with TRBD2. CDR1 is DFQATT, CDR2 SNEGSKA, per germline (reference sequence). The V segment lost 3 bases and the J segment 6 bases; nucleotides outside the gene matches: 12. The CDR3 loop spans 15 amino acids. The chain's CDR3 is CSASPRLAAAVEQYF. The CDR3 nucleotides are TGCAGTGCTAGTCCTAGACTAGCGGCAGCGGTCGAGCAGTACTTC.

For this clonotype: A much larger clone differs from this one at a single base, so this may be a read error. Here the CDR3 omits its conserved ending phenylalanine or tryptophan, so a read error is the likely source. The chain employs TRBV7-9 and TRBJ2-5; D unclear. Looked up from germline, CDR1 is SEHNR and CDR2 is FQNEAQ (reference sequence). This CDR3 has 13 amino acids. V lost 4 bases and J lost 4, with 10 bases in between. The CDR3 DNA is TGTGCCAGCAGCTATGGCGTTCGAGAGACCCAGTACTTA. Translated: CASSYGVRETQYL.

This clonotype has only one observation. The gene calls are TRBV6-5 and TRBJ2-3, with D uncertain. The CDR3 is 13 residues long. The V gene's germline CDR1 is MNHEY and CDR2 SVGAGI. V shed 6 bases and J shed 6 bases, with 13 bases lying between them. The CDR3 protein is CASSQVMGDTQYF. DNA for the CDR3: TGTGCCAGCAGCCAAGTTATGGGGGATACGCAGTATTTT.

A note on this clonotype: As the CDR3 is not closed by the conserved phenylalanine or tryptophan, this likely results from a read error. The chain recombines TRBV6-6 with TRBJ2-7, with TRBD1 as a possible D gene (6 bases). With 2 bases removed from V and 6 bases from J, the gap between germline ends came to 14 bases. Germline CDR1 reads MNHNY; CDR2 reads SVGAGI (reference sequence). The CDR3 has 14 amino acids. CDR3 in DNA: TGTGCCAGCAGTTACGGGGGCCAGGGTTTCGAGCAGTACCTC. Translated, it gives CASSYGGQGFEQYL.

Only one count was recorded for this clonotype. The CDR3 coding sequence is TGTGCCAGCAGACCTACCCCACCTTGGGCAGGGAGCGGGGAGCTGTTTTTT. Translating gives CASRPTPPWAGSGELFF. V is TRBV6-5 and J is TRBJ2-2, with D possibly called TRBD1 or TRBD2 (5 bases each). There are 17 residues in the CDR3. The germline CDR1 and CDR2 sequences are MNHEY and SVGAGI. V was pared by 6 bases and J by 7 bases, with 24 bases between.

The chain has TRBV11-2 and TRBJ2-1; D gene unclear. CDR1 SGHAT and CDR2 FQNNGV come from the germline V gene. V lost 5 bases and J lost 0, with 11 bases in between. The CDR3 loop spans 15 amino acids. The CDR3 nucleotides are TGTGCCAGCAGCCAGGAGCAAAGCTCCTACAATGAGCAGTTCTTC. Protein sequence: CASSQEQSSYNEQFF.

The V call is TRBV29-1, the J call TRBJ2-3, with no clear D. Germline CDR1 reads SQVTM; CDR2 reads ANQGSEA. The CDR3 is made up of 15 amino acids. Trimming pared 7 bases from V and 0 bases from J, leaving 17 bases between. The chain's CDR3 is CSAWGQRPSTDTQYF. Written as DNA, the CDR3 is TGCAGCGCCTGGGGTCAGAGGCCTAGCACAGATACGCAGTATTTT.

The chain combines TRBV11-2 with TRBJ2-3; 10 nucleotides align to TRBD2. Germline-derived CDR1 and CDR2 are SGHAT and FQNNGV. V dropped 1 base and J dropped 2; count of bases not matched to a gene: 3. This CDR3 contains 16 residues. CDR3 in DNA: TGTGCCAGCAGCTTAGCTAGCGGGGGCACCACAGATACGCAGTATTTT. It translates to CASSLASGGTTDTQYF.

The chain combines TRBV11-2 with TRBJ2-2, with 13 bases identical to TRBD2. In germline, CDR1 is SGHAT, CDR2 FQNNGV. J was trimmed by 5 bases and V by 5 bases; bases with no gene match: 5. This CDR3 has 16 residues. This chain's CDR3 is CASSGEGLAGTGELFF. The DNA for the CDR3 is TGTGCCAGCAGCGGAGAGGGACTAGCGGGGACCGGGGAGCTGTTTTTT.

The V and J genes are TRBV6-5 and TRBJ2-4; possible D gene TRBD1, 6 bases. Deletions cut 0 bases from V and 12 bases from J, with 15 bases between. Germline V gene data show CDR1 as MNHEY and CDR2 as SVGAGI. The CDR3 loop spans 14 amino acids. In nucleotides, the CDR3 is TGTGCCAGCAGTTACTCTCAGGAAGTGGACAGTCAGTACTTC. This encodes CASSYSQEVDSQYF.

This clonotype came up once. V usage is TRBV28 and J usage is TRBJ2-7; TRBD1 matches 7 bases. The germline V gene has CDR1 MDHEN and CDR2 SYDVKM. The trim removed 10 bases at V and 3 bases at J, leaving 9 bases unmatched. The CDR3 is made up of 13 amino acids. This CDR3 reads CATRPGTVYEQYF. The CDR3 DNA follows: TGTGCCACCCGACCCGGGACAGTCTACGAGCAGTACTTC.

The chain joins TRBV11-2 to TRBJ2-7, with 10 bases identical to TRBD2. CDR3 length equals 15 residues. Germline-derived CDR1 and CDR2 are SGHAT and FQNNGV. The junction had 9 bases not matched to a gene; V was cut back by 3 bases and J by 7 bases. The CDR3: CASSFTSGTVGEQYF. DNA of the CDR3: TGTGCCAGCAGCTTTACTAGCGGGACCGTCGGGGAGCAGTACTTC.

This chain connects TRBV10-3 to TRBJ1-1; D not certain. Looked up from germline, CDR1 is ENHRY and CDR2 is SYGVKD. V lost 1 base and J 4 bases, leaving 10 bases between the germline ends. This CDR3 contains 14 residues. The CDR3 region has the DNA TGTGCCATCAGTGAGTTGGAGGGTTCCACTGAAGCTTTCTTT. The encoded protein is CAISELEGSTEAFF.

The J gene is TRBJ1-1, the V gene TRBV5-1; tentative D call: TRBD1 (6 bases). This CDR3 has 15 amino acids. V was cut by 3 bases and J by 2 bases, with 14 bases left in between. Germline CDR1 is SGHRS and CDR2 is YFSETQ. The CDR3 nucleotides are TGCGCCAGCAGCTCGGGTTGGGGGCCAAACACTGAAGCTTTCTTT. Amino acids: CASSSGWGPNTEAFF.

On this clonotype itself: The junction and the germline gene differ at one end; a read error may be behind it. J is TRBJ2-5 and V is TRBV12-3 or TRBV12-4; 11 bases line up with TRBD2. There are 12 residues in the CDR3. Here the CDR3 DNA reads TGTGCCAGCAGTTCCCCCCCGGGACTAGCGGACTTC. Translation gives CASSSPPGLADF.

The chain combines TRBV11-1 with TRBJ2-1; a weak D match, TRBD1 (5 bases). This CDR3 spans 18 amino acids. The ends were cut back, 1 base at V and 0 bases at J, with 16 bases in the middle. Germline loops: CDR1 SGHAT, CDR2 FQDESV (reference sequence). The CDR3 reads CASSLDLWTSSSYNEQFF. In DNA form, the CDR3 reads TGTGCCAGCAGCTTAGACCTCTGGACATCGAGCTCCTACAATGAGCAGTTCTTC.

The genes are TRBV29-1 and TRBJ2-7; 7 nucleotides match TRBD2. Per germline, CDR1 SQVTM and CDR2 ANQGSEA. The ends lost 6 bases at V and 1 base at J; junction bases unmatched: 12. CDR3 length: 15 residues. CDR3: CSVEFLAAGSYEQYF. The CDR3 bases are TGCAGCGTCGAGTTTCTAGCGGCGGGATCCTACGAGCAGTACTTC.

The chain is built from TRBV4-3 and TRBJ2-1, with 8 positions matching TRBD2. Unmatched junction bases numbered 10, after V lost 3 bases and J lost 3 bases. The CDR3 runs to 17 residues. CDR1 is LGHNA and CDR2 is YSLEER in the germline V gene. The CDR3 nucleotides read TGCGCCAGCAGCCAGGGTACGACGGGAGGGTTCTACAATGAGCAGTTCTTC. Translated: CASSQGTTGGFYNEQFF.

This chain links TRBV20-1 with TRBJ2-3; D gene uncertain. Germline CDR1 is DFQATT and CDR2 is SNEGSKA (reference sequence). This CDR3 is built from 11 residues. V lost 3 bases and J 4 bases, leaving 5 bases between the germline ends. CDR3 loop: CSASFADTQYF. The CDR3 coding sequence is TGCAGTGCTAGTTTCGCAGATACGCAGTATTTT.

The J gene is TRBJ2-1, the V gene TRBV20-1; 8 bases line up with TRBD2. CDR3 size: 15 residues. The germline V gene encodes CDR1 DFQATT and CDR2 SNEGSKA (reference sequence). V shed 3 bases, J shed 7 bases, and the junction held 11 bases outside the gene matches. CDR3: CSARRLAGWENEQFF. The CDR3 DNA reads TGCAGTGCTAGGAGGCTAGCGGGTTGGGAGAATGAGCAGTTCTTC.